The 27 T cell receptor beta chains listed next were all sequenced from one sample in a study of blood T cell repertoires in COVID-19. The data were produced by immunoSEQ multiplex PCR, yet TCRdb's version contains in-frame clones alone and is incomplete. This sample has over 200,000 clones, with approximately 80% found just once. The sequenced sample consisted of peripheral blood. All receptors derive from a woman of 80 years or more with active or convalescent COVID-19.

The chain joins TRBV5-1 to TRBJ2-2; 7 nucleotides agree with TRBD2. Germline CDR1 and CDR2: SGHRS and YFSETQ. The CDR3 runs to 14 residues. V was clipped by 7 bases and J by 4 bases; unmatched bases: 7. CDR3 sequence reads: CASLEKRGTGELFF. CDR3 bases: TGCGCCAGCCTTGAGAAGCGGGGCACCGGGGAGCTGTTTTTT.

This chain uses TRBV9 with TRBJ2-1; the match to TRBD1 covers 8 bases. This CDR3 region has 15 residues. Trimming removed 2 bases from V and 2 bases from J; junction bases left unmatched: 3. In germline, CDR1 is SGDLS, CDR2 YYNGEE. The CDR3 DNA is TGTGCCAGCAGCGTTGACAGGGGAGCCTACAATGAGCAGTTCTTC. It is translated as CASSVDRGAYNEQFF.

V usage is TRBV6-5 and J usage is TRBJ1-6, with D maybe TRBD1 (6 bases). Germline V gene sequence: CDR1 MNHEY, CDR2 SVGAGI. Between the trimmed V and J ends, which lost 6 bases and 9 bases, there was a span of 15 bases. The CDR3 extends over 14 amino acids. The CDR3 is CASSRGPSGSPLHF. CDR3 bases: TGTGCCAGCAGCAGGGGTCCCTCGGGTTCACCCCTCCACTTT.

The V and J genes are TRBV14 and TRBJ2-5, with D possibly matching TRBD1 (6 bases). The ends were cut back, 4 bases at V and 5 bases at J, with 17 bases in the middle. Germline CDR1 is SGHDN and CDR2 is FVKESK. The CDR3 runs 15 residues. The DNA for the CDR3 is TGTGCCAGCAGCCGACCGGGACAATGGAGGGAGACCCAGTACTTC. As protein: CASSRPGQWRETQYF.

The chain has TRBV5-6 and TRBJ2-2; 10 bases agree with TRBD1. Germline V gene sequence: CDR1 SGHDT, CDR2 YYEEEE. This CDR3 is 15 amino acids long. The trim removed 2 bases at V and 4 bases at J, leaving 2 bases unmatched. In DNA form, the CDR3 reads TGTGCCAGCAGCTTTCGGGACAGGGGCACCGGGGAGCTGTTTTTT. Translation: CASSFRDRGTGELFF.

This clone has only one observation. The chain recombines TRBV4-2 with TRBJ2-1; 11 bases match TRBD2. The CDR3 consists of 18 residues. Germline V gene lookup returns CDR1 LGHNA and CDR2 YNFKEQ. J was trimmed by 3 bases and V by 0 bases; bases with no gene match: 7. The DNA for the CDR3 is TGTGCCAGCAGCCAAGAGCGGCTAGCGGGAGGTAGCTACAATGAGCAGTTCTTC. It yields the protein CASSQERLAGGSYNEQFF.

CDR3 sequence reads: CASSFARYTGELFF. CDR3 in DNA: TGTGCCAGCAGCTTTGCCAGATACACCGGGGAGCTGTTTTTT. The chain has TRBV7-2 and TRBJ2-2; D is unclear. V lost 3 bases and J 3 bases, leaving 8 bases between the germline ends. The CDR3 loop spans 14 amino acids. From germline, CDR1 is SGHTA and CDR2 FQGNSA.

In DNA form, the CDR3 reads TGTGCCAGCAGCCAAGATAGGACAGCGAACACCGGGGAGCTGTTTTTT. This gives the protein CASSQDRTANTGELFF. The chain employs TRBV4-2 and TRBJ2-2; a possible D gene is TRBD1 (6 bases). The CDR3 has 16 amino acids. The V gene lost 0 bases and the J gene lost 0 bases, with 8 bases spanning the gap. CDR1 and CDR2 from the germline V gene are LGHNA and YNFKEQ.

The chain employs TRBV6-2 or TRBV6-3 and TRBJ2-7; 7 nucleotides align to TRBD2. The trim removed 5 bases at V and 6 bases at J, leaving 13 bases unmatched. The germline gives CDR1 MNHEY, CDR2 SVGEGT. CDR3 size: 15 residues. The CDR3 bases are TGTGCCAGCAGTACCCAGATGGCGGGGGTAGGCGAGCAGTACTTC. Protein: CASSTQMAGVGEQYF.

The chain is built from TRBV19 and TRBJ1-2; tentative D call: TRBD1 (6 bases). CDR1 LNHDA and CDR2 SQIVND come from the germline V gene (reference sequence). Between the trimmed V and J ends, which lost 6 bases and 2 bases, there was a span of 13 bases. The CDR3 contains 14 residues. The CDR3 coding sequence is TGTGCCAGTAGAAGGACAGAGGGGAACTATGGCTACACCTTC. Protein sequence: CASRRTEGNYGYTF.

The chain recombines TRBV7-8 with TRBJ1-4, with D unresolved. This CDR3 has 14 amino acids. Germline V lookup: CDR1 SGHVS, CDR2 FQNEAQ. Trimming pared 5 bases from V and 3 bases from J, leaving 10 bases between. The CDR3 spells CASSLGLANEKLFF. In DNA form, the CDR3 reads TGTGCCAGCAGCCTCGGTTTGGCTAATGAAAAACTGTTTTTT. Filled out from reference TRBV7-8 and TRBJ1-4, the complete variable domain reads GAGVSQSPRYKVAKRGQDVALRCDPISGHVSLFWYQQALGQGPEFLTYFQNEAQLDKSGLPSDRFFAERPEGSVSTLKIQRTQQEDSAVYLCASSLGLANEKLFFGSGTQLSVL.

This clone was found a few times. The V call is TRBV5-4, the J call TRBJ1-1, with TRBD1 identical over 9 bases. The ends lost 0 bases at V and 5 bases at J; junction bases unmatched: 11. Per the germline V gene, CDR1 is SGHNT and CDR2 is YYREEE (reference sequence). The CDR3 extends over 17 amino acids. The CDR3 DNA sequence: TGTGCCAGCAGCTTGGAAGGACAGGGGCAAGTAAAGACTGAAGCTTTCTTT. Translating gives CASSLEGQGQVKTEAFF.

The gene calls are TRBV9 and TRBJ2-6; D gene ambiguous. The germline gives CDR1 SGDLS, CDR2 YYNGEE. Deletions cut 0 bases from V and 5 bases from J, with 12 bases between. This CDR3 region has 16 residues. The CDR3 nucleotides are TGTGCCAGCAGCGTAGCTGGGCCCGGCTGGGCCAACGTCCTGACTTTC. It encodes CASSVAGPGWANVLTF.

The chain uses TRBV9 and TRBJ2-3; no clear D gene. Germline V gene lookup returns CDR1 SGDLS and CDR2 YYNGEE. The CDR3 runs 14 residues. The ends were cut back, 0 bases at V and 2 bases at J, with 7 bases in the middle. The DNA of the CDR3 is TGTGCCAGCAGCGTAGATTTATCCACAGATACGCAGTATTTT. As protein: CASSVDLSTDTQYF.

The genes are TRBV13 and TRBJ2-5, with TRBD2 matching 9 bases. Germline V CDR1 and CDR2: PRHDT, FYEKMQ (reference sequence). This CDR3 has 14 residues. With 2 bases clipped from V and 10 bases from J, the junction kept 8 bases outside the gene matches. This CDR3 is CASSLTAGGRVQYF. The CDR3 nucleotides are TGTGCCAGCAGCTTAACGGCGGGGGGGCGTGTCCAGTACTTC.

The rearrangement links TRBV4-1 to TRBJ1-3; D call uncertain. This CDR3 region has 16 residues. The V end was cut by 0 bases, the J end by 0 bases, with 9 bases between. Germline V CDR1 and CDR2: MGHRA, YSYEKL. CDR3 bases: TGCGCCAGCAGCCAAGATTTACTCATCTCTGGAAACACCATATATTTT. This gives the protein CASSQDLLISGNTIYF.

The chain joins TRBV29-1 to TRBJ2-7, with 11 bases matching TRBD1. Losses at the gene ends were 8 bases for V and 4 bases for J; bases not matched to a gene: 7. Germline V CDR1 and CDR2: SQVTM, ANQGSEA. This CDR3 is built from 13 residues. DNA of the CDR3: TGCAGCACGCGGACAGGGGGCGGGTACGAGCAGTACTTC. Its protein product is CSTRTGGGYEQYF.

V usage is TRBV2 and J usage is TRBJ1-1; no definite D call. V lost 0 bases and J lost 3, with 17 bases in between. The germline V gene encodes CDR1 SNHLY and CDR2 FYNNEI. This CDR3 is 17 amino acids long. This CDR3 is CASSEAYFRREDTEAFF. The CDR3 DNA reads TGTGCCAGCAGTGAAGCGTACTTCCGGCGGGAGGACACTGAAGCTTTCTTT.

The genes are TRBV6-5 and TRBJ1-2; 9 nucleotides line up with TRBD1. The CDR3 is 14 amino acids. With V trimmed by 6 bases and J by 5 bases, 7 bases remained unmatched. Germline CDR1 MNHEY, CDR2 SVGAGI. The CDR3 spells CASRSQGAGYGYTF. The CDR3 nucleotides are TGTGCCAGCAGGTCACAGGGGGCGGGATATGGCTACACCTTC.

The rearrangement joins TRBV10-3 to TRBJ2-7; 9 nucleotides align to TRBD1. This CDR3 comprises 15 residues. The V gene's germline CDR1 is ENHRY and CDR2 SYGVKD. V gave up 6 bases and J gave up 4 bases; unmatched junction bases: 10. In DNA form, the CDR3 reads TGTGCCATCAGGGGCCCGGGACAGGGTCGATACGAGCAGTACTTC. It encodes CAIRGPGQGRYEQYF.

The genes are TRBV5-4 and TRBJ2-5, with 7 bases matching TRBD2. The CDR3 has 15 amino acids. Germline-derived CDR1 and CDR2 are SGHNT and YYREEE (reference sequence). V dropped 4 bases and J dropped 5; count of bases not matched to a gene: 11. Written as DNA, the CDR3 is TGTGCCAGCAGCGGGGGAGGGCGCTTAATGGAGACCCAGTACTTC. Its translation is CASSGGGRLMETQYF.

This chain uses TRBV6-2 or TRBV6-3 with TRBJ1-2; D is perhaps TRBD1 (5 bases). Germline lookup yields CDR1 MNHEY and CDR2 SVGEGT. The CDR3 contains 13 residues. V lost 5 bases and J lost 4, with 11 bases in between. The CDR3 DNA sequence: TGTGCCAGCAGTAATATGGACACCTATGGCTACACCTTC. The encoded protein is CASSNMDTYGYTF.

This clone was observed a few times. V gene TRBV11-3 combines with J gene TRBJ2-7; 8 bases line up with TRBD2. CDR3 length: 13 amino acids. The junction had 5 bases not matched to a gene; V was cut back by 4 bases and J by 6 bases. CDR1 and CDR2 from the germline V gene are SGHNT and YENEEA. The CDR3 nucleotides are TGTGCCAGCAGCTCGGGGGGGCTCCGCGAGCAGTACTTC. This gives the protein CASSSGGLREQYF. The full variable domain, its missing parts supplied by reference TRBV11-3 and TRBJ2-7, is EAGVVQSPRYKIIEKKQPVAFWCNPISGHNTLYWYLQNLGQGPELLIRYENEEAVDDSQLPKDRFSAERLKGVDSTLKIQPAELGDSAVYLCASSSGGLREQYFGPGTRLTVT.

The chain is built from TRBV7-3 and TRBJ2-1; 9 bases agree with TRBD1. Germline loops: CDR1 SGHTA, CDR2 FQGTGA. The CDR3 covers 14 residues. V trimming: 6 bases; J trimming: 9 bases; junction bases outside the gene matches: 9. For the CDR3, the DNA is TGTGCCAGCAGGCCGGGACAGGGTTTCGGTGAGCAGTTCTTC. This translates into CASRPGQGFGEQFF. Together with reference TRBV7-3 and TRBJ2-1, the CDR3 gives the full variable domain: GAGVSQTPSNKVTEKGKYVELRCDPISGHTALYWYRQSLGQGPEFLIYFQGTGAADDSGLPNDRFFAVRPEGSVSTLKIQRTERGDSAVYLCASRPGQGFGEQFFGPGTRLTVL.

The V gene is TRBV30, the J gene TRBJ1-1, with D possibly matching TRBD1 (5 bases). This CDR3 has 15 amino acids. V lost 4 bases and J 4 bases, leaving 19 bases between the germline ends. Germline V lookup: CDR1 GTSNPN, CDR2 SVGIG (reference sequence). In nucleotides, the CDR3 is TGTGCCTGGACCGATGAGGGGAGGGTGCCCACTGAAGCTTTCTTT. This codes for CAWTDEGRVPTEAFF.

The CDR3 DNA sequence: TGTGCCAGCACTTGGGACAGGGGGCCCAATTCACCCCTCCACTTT. Translated, it gives CASTWDRGPNSPLHF. The J gene is TRBJ1-6, the V gene TRBV6-5, with 12 bases identical to TRBD1. The CDR3 consists of 15 residues. Germline CDR1 is MNHEY and CDR2 is SVGAGI. The trim removed 7 bases at V and 7 bases at J, leaving 5 bases unmatched.

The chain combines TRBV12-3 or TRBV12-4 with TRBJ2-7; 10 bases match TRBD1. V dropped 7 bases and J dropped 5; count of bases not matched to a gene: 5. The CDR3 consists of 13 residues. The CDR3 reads CASTRGQGNEQYF. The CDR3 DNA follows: TGTGCCAGCACCAGGGGACAGGGGAACGAGCAGTACTTC.